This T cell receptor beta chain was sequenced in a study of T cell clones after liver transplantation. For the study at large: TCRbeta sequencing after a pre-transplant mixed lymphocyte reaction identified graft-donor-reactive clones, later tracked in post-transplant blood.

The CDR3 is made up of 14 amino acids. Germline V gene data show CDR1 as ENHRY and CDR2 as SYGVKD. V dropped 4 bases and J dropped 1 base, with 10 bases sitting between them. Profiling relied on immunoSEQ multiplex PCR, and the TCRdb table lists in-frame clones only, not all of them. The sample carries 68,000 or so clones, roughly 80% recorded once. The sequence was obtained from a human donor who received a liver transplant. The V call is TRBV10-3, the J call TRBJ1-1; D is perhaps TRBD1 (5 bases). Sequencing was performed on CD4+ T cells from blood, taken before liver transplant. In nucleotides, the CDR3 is TGTGCCATCAGTGTAGACGGGGCGAACACTGAAGCTTTCTTT. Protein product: CAISVDGANTEAFF.